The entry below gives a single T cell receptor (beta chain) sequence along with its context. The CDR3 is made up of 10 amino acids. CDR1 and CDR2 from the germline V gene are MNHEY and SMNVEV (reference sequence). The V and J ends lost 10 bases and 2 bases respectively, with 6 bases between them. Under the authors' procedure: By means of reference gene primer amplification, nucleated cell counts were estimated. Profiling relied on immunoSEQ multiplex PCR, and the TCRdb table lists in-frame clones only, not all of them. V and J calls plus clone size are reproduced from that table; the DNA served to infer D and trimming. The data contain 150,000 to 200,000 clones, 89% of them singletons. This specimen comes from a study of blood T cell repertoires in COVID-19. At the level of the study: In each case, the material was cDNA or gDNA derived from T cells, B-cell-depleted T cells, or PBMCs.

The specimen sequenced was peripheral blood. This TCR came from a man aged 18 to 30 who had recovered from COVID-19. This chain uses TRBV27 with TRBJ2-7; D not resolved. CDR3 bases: TGTGCCATCCTTCCCTACGAGCAGTACTTC. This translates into CAILPYEQYF.